This T cell receptor (beta chain) was captured by sequencing in a study of cytomegalovirus exposure and HLA in healthy donors. Germline CDR1 LNHDA, CDR2 SQIVND (reference sequence). This CDR3 spans 14 amino acids. Trimming took 5 bases from V and 4 from J; bases not matched to a gene: 7. Both 60 Vbeta primers and 13 Jbeta primers went into the PCR. Assay: immunoSEQ multiplex PCR; the TCRdb copy retains only in-frame clones and omits some. Here the sample spans 180,000 or so clones, roughly 82% being singletons. J is TRBJ1-2 and V is TRBV19, with 7 bases that match TRBD1. The TCR sequence derives from a man in his forties or fifties in good health and CMV-seronegative. Sequencing was performed on PBMCs. CDR3 sequence: CASSPEGTAYGYTF. The CDR3 nucleotides are TGTGCCAGTAGTCCGGAAGGGACAGCCTATGGCTACACCTTC.